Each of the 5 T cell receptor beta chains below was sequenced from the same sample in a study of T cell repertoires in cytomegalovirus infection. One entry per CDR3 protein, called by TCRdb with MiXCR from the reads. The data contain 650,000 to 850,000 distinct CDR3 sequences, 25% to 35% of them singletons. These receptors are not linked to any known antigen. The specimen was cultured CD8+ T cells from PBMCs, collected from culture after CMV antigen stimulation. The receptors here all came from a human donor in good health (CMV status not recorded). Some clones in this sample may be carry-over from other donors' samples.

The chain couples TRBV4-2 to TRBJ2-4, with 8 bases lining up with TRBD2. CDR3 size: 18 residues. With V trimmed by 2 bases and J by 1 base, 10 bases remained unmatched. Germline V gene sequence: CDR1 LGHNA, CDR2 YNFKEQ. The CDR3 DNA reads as TGTGCCAGCAGCCAATCCCCTCGGGGGGGGTGGGCCAAAAACATTCAGTACTTC. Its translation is CASSQSPRGGWAKNIQYF.

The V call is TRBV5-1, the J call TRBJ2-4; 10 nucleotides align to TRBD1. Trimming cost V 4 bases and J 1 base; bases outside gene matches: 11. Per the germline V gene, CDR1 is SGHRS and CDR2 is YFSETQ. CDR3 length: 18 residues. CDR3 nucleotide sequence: TGCGCCAGCAGCCGAGCGACAGGGGGCTGGCTGGCCAAAAACATTCAGTACTTC. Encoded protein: CASSRATGGWLAKNIQYF.

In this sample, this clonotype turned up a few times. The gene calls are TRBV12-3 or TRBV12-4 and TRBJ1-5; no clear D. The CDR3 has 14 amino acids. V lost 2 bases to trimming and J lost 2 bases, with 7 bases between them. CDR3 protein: CASSLNLGNQPQHF. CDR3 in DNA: TGTGCCAGCAGTTTAAATCTCGGCAATCAGCCCCAGCATTTT.

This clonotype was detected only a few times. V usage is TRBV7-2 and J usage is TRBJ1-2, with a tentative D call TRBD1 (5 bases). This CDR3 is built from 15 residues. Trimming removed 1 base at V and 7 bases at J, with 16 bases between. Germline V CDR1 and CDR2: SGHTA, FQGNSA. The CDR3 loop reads CASSLVQRGIGGYTF. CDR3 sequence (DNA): TGTGCCAGCAGCTTAGTTCAGCGGGGGATTGGTGGCTACACCTTC.

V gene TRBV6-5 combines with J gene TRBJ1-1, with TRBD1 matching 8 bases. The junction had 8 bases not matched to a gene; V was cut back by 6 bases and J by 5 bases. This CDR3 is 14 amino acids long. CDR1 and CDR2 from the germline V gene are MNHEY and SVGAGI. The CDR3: CASRVTGGGTEAFF. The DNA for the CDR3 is TGTGCCAGCAGGGTTACAGGGGGGGGAACTGAAGCTTTCTTT.